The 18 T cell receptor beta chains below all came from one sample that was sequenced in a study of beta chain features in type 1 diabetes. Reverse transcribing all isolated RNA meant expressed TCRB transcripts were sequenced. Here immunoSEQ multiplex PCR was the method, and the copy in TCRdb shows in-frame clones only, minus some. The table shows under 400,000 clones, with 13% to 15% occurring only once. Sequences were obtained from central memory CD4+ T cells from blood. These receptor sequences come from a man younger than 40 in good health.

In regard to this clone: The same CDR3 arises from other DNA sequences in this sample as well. The CDR3 loop is CASSPGGGAGANVLTF. The CDR3 nucleotides read TGCGCCAGCAGCCCCGGAGGGGGGGCTGGGGCCAACGTCCTGACTTTC. The J gene is TRBJ2-6, the V gene TRBV5-1; D possibly corresponds to TRBD2 (7 bases). Germline loops: CDR1 SGHRS, CDR2 YFSETQ. This CDR3 comprises 16 residues. Trimming shortened V by 4 bases and J by 2 bases, and 13 bases separated the two germline ends.

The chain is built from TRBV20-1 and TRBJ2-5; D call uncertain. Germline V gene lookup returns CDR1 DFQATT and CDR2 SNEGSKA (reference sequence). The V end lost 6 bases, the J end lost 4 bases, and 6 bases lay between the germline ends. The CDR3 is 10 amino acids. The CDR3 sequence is CSAIRETQYF. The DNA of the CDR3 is TGCAGTGCCATAAGAGAGACCCAGTACTTC.

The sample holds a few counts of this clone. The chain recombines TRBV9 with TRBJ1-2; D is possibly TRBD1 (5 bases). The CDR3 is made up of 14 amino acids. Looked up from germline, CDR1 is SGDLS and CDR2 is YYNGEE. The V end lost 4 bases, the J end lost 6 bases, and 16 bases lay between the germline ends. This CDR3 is CASSQEVRENGYTF. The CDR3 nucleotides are TGTGCCAGCAGCCAAGAGGTCAGGGAGAATGGCTACACCTTC. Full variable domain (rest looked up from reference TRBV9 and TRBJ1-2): DSGVTQTPKHLITATGQRVTLRCSPRSGDLSVYWYQQSLDQGLQFLIQYYNGEERAKGNILERFSAQQFPDLHSELNLSSLELGDSALYFCASSQEVRENGYTFGSGTRLTVV.

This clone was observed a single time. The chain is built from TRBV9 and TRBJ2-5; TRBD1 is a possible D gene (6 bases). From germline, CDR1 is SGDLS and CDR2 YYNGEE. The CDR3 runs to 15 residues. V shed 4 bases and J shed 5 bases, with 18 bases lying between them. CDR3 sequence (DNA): TGTGCCAGCAGCCCTTATGGACAGACCGGCGAGACCCAGTACTTC. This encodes CASSPYGQTGETQYF.

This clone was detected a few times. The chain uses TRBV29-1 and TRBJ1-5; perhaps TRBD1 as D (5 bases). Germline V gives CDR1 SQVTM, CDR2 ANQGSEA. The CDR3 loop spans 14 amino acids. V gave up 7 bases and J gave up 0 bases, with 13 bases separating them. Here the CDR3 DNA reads TGCAGCGCCTCCCAAGACAGTAGCAATCAGCCCCAGCATTTT. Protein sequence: CSASQDSSNQPQHF.

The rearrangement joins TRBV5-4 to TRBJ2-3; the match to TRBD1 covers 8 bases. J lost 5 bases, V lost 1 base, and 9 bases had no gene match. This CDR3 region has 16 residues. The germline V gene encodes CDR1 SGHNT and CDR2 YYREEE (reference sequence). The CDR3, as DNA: TGTGCCAGCAGCTTGCCACGTCAGGGGGCGGGAGATACGCAGTATTTT. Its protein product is CASSLPRQGAGDTQYF.

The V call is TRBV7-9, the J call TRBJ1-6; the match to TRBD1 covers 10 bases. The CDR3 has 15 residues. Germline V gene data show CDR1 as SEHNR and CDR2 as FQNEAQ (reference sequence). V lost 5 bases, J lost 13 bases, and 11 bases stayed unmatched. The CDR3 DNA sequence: TGTGCCAGCAGCACTGGGGGACAGGGGATGTATCCCCTCCACTTT. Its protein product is CASSTGGQGMYPLHF.

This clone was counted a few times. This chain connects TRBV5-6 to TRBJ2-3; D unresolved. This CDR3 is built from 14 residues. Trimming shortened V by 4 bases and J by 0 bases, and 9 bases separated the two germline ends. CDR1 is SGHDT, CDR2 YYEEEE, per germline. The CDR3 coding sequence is TGTGCCAGCAGCCCAACTGGGAGCACAGATACGCAGTATTTT. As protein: CASSPTGSTDTQYF.

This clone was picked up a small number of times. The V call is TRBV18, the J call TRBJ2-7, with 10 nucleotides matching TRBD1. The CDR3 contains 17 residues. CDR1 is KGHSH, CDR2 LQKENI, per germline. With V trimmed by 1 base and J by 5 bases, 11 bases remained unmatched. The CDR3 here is CASSPQAQGQGPHEQYF. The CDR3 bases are TGTGCCAGCTCACCACAAGCCCAGGGACAGGGGCCCCACGAGCAGTACTTC.

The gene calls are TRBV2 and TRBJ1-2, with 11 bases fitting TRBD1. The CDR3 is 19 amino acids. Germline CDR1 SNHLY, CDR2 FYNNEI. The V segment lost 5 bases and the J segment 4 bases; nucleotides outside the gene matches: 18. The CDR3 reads CASSNNPAGTGGKGYGYTF. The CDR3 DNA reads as TGTGCCAGCAGTAACAATCCCGCCGGGACAGGGGGAAAAGGCTATGGCTACACCTTC.

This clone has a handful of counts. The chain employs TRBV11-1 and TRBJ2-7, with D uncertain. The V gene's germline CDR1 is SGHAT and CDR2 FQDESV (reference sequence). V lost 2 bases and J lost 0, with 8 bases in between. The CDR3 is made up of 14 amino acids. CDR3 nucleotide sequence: TGTGCCAGCAGCTTATCCGCGAGCTCCTACGAGCAGTACGTC. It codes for CASSLSASSYEQYV.

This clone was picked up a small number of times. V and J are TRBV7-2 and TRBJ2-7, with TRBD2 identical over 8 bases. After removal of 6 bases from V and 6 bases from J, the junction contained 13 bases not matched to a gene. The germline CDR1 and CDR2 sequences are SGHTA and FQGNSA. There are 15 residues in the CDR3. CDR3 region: CASRITSGSGGEQYF. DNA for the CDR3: TGTGCCAGCAGGATAACTAGCGGTAGTGGAGGCGAGCAGTACTTC.

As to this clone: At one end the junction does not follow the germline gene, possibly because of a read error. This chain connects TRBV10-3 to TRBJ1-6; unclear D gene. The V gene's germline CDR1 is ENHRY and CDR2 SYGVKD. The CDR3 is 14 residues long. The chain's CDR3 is CAIKDGSNNSPLHF. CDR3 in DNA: TGTGCCATTAAAGACGGCTCCAATAATTCACCCCTCCACTTT.

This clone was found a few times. The DNA for the CDR3 is TGTGCCAGCAGCTTAGGGGGGGACAGCTTATACGAGCAGTACTTC. It yields the protein CASSLGGDSLYEQYF. The rearrangement joins TRBV7-2 to TRBJ2-7, with D perhaps matching TRBD1 (7 bases). CDR1 is SGHTA and CDR2 is FQGNSA in the germline V gene. Trimming took off 1 base at V and 4 bases at J, with 14 bases between the two ends. The CDR3 extends over 15 amino acids.

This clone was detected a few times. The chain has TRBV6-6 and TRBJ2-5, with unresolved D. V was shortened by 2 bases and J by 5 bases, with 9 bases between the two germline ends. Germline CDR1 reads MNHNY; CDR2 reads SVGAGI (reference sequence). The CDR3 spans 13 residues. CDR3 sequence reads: CASSYDLGETQYF. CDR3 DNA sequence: TGTGCCAGCAGTTACGATTTGGGCGAGACCCAGTACTTC.

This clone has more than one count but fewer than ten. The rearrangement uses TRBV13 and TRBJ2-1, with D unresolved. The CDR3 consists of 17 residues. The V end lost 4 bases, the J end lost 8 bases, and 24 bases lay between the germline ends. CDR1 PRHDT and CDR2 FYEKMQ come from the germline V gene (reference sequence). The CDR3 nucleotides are TGTGCCAGCAGCTCAACTTTGGGCAAGCTAGAAACGGATGAGCAGTTCTTC. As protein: CASSSTLGKLETDEQFF.

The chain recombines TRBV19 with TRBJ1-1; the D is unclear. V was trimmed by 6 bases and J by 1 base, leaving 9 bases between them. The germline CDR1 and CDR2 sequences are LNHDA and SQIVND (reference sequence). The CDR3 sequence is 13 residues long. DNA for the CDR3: TGTGCCAGTAGGGGGAATGGGAACACTGAAGCTTTCTTT. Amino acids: CASRGNGNTEAFF.

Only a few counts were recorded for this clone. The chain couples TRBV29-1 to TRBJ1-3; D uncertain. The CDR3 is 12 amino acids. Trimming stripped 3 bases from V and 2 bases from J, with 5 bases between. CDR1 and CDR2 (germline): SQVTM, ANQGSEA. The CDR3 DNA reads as TGCAGCGTTGACGTCGCTGGAAACACCATATATTTT. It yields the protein CSVDVAGNTIYF.